This T cell receptor beta chain emerged from a study of T-cell reconstitution after alpha-beta-depleted transplantation in children. Points from the study as a whole: T-cell counts and diversity at one year post-transplant came mainly from newly produced T cells. Reportedly, only several hundred clones from non-depleted graft cells drove alpha-beta T-cell counts at about two months. High day-60 TCRbeta diversity in some patients came from surviving recipient T cells and thymic progenitors.

CDR3 length: 16 amino acids. The germline CDR1 and CDR2 sequences are KGHSH and LQKENI. V was clipped by 4 bases and J by 7 bases, with 20 bases between them. This clonotype turned up a few times. Its specificity is not known. Unique molecular identifiers were used to barcode this TCRbeta library. TCRdb reanalysed the PCR reads using MiXCR and keeps one entry per CDR3 protein. The table records 98,000 or so distinct CDR3 sequences, 20% to 25% of them present only once. This chain joins TRBV18 and TRBJ2-1; D is uncertain. This TCR came from a boy aged 2 to 10 with acute lymphoblastic leukemia, due to receive a stem cell transplant. Source: PBMCs, taken before TCRalphabeta/CD19-depleted stem cell transplant. The CDR3 DNA reads TGTGCCAGCTCACTGGAGCAGTTAGGCTCCCAAAATGAGCAGTTCTTC. Amino acids: CASSLEQLGSQNEQFF.